This is a list of T cell receptor beta chains from one sample in a study of cytomegalovirus exposure and HLA in healthy donors. Generated by immunoSEQ multiplex PCR, the TCRdb table keeps only in-frame clones and is missing some. The sample contains over 150,000 clones, 77% of which appear only once. The sequencing input was PBMCs. Receptor source: a woman in her 40s in good health and CMV-seropositive. CDR3s include the opening cysteine and the closing phenylalanine or tryptophan. A D gene is named only where the DNA matches it firmly. Clone size appears in some rows only: once, few, many, or a class for an expanded clone.

D,V,J,size,CDR3,DNA
NA,TRBV7-9,TRBJ1-1,NA,CASSEITGMNTEAFF,TGTGCCAGCAGCGAAATTACAGGGATGAACACTGAAGCTTTCTTT
NA,TRBV4-2,TRBJ1-4,few,CASSQVGGSPNEKLFF,TGTGCCAGCAGCCAAGTGGGGGGGAGTCCTAATGAAAAACTGTTTTTT
TRBD2,TRBV5-6,TRBJ2-5,NA,CASLLAGGWETQYF,TGTGCCAGCCTACTAGCGGGGGGGTGGGAGACCCAGTACTTC
TRBD1,TRBV5-1,TRBJ2-7,NA,CASSSKVTGTVSSYEQYF,TGCGCCAGCAGCTCTAAAGTCACCGGGACAGTAAGCTCCTACGAGCAGTACTTC
TRBD1,TRBV5-5,TRBJ1-1,NA,CASSLAPQGANTEAFF,TGTGCCAGCAGCTTGGCCCCCCAGGGGGCGAACACTGAAGCTTTCTTT
NA,TRBV5-4,TRBJ2-7,few,CASRKEAALEQYF,TGTGCCAGCAGAAAGGAGGCGGCCTTAGAGCAGTACTTC
TRBD1,TRBV19,TRBJ1-5,once,CASSSNRGLGQPQHF,TGTGCCAGTAGTAGTAACAGGGGGCTCGGTCAGCCCCAGCATTTT
TRBD1,TRBV27,TRBJ1-2,NA,CATAGQDNYGYTF,TGTGCCACCGCGGGACAGGACAACTATGGCTACACCTTC
NA,TRBV30,TRBJ1-2,NA,CAWRAKGFGYGYTF,TGTGCCTGGAGGGCGAAGGGGTTCGGCTATGGCTACACCTTC
TRBD1,TRBV6-5,TRBJ1-2,NA,CASSYSGTGGGYGYTF,TGTGCCAGCAGTTACTCAGGGACAGGGGGAGGCTATGGCTACACCTTC
NA,TRBV7-9,TRBJ2-7,NA,CASSLGAGFHEQYF,TGTGCCAGCAGCTTAGGTGCGGGGTTCCACGAGCAGTACTTC
NA,TRBV19,TRBJ2-7,few,CASSIAAGYSYEQYF,TGTGCCAGTAGTATAGCCGCAGGTTACTCCTACGAGCAGTACTTC
TRBD1,TRBV7-8,TRBJ1-1,once,CASSLDRGLKGTEAFF,TGTGCCAGCAGCTTAGACAGGGGGCTAAAAGGAACTGAAGCTTTCTTT
TRBD2,TRBV6-5,TRBJ2-2,NA,CASSRTSGSPLELFF,TGTGCCAGCAGTCGGACTAGCGGGAGCCCACTGGAGCTGTTTTTT
TRBD1,TRBV2,TRBJ2-5,NA,CASSVTGDQGTQYF,TGTGCCAGCAGTGTTACAGGGGACCAAGGGACCCAGTACTTC
NA,TRBV29-1,TRBJ1-1,once,CSVETDRGDTEAFF,TGCAGCGTTGAGACGGATCGCGGGGACACTGAAGCTTTCTTT
TRBD1,TRBV5-1,TRBJ1-1,NA,CASTPITGGFAEAFF,TGCGCCAGCACCCCCATCACAGGGGGCTTCGCTGAAGCTTTCTTT
TRBD1,TRBV4-2,TRBJ2-1,few,CASSQENRGPLENEQFF,TGTGCCAGCAGCCAGGAGAACAGGGGGCCCCTTGAGAATGAGCAGTTCTTC
TRBD1,TRBV30,TRBJ1-5,NA,CAWSLDRRDNQPQHF,TGTGCCTGGAGTTTGGACAGGAGGGACAATCAGCCCCAGCATTTT
NA,TRBV7-5,TRBJ2-7,NA,CARSLDFPRPIHEQYF,TGTGCCAGAAGCTTAGACTTCCCCAGGCCTATCCACGAGCAGTACTTC
NA,TRBV5-8,TRBJ1-1,NA,CASQGDWAEAFF,TGTGCCAGCCAGGGTGATTGGGCTGAAGCTTTCTTT
NA,TRBV5-6,TRBJ2-2,NA,CASSIEVENTGELFF,TGTGCCAGCAGCATAGAAGTCGAAAACACCGGGGAGCTGTTTTTT
NA,TRBV4-3,TRBJ2-3,NA,CASSLGRTDTQYF,TGCGCCAGCAGCCTAGGGAGAACAGATACGCAGTATTTT
NA,TRBV27,TRBJ2-7,NA,CASSLNSGPYEQYF,TGTGCCAGCAGTTTAAACTCTGGGCCCTACGAGCAGTACTTC
NA,TRBV13,TRBJ2-1,NA,CASTRGLGTYNEQFF,TGTGCCAGTACGAGAGGACTGGGAACCTACAATGAGCAGTTCTTC
TRBD2,TRBV4-3,TRBJ2-7,NA,CASSQDPLATYEQYF,TGCGCCAGCAGCCAAGACCCACTAGCGACGTACGAGCAGTACTTC
TRBD1,TRBV19,TRBJ1-5,NA,CASSTQTGSNQPQHF,TGTGCCAGTAGTACGCAGACAGGGAGCAATCAGCCCCAGCATTTT
NA,TRBV4-1,TRBJ1-5,NA,CASSQVMGGTSNQPQHF,TGCGCCAGCAGCCAAGTAATGGGGGGAACTAGCAATCAGCCCCAGCATTTT
TRBD1,TRBV27,TRBJ2-7,NA,CASSFRAGGSYEQYF,TGTGCCAGCAGTTTCCGGGCAGGGGGCTCCTACGAGCAGTACTTC
NA,TRBV2,TRBJ1-2,NA,CASSDSAGPAGGGYTF,TGTGCCAGCAGTGATTCAGCGGGTCCGGCGGGGGGTGGCTACACCTTC
TRBD1,TRBV9,TRBJ2-5,NA,CASSGTGQETQYF,TGTGCCAGCAGCGGGACAGGCCAAGAGACCCAGTACTTC
TRBD2,TRBV5-4,TRBJ2-1,NA,CASSYGRERYNEQFF,TGTGCCAGCAGCTACGGGCGGGAGCGCTACAATGAGCAGTTCTTC
TRBD1,TRBV7-8,TRBJ2-7,NA,CASSSRTGVAYEQYF,TGTGCCAGCAGCAGCCGGACAGGTGTCGCCTACGAGCAGTACTTC
NA,TRBV7-9,TRBJ1-2,NA,CASSPTEGYGYTF,TGTGCCAGCAGCCCGACTGAGGGATATGGCTACACCTTC